This TCR beta chain was identified during a study of control samples from healthy donors and cancer patients. The CDR3 has 15 residues. V was pared by 4 bases and J by 2 bases, with 4 bases of the junction left unmatched. Germline lookup yields CDR1 LGHNA and CDR2 YSLEER. Sequencing used immunoSEQ multiplex PCR; TCRdb keeps in-frame clones, though not all of them. The table shows approximately 170,000 clones, with roughly 90% occurring only once. This receptor was obtained from a woman aged 25-40 years in good health. This sequence joins TRBV4-3 and TRBJ2-3, with TRBD2 matching over 9 bases. Sequencing was performed on blood. The CDR3 sequence is CASSLVAGDTDTQYF. The DNA for the CDR3 is TGCGCCAGCAGCCTAGTAGCGGGAGACACAGATACGCAGTATTTT.